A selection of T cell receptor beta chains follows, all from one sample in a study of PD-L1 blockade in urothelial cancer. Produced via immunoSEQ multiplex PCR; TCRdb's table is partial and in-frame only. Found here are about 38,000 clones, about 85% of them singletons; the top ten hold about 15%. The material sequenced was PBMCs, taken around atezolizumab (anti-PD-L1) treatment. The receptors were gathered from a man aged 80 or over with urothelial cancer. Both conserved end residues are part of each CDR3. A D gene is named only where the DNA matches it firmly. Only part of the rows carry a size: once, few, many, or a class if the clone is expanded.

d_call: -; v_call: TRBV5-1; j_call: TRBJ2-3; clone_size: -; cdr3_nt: TGCGCCAGCAGCTTGATACGCGGGACTAGCACAGATACGCAGTATTTT; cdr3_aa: CASSLIRGTSTDTQYF
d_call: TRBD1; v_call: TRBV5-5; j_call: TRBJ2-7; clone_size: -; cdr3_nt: TGTGCCAGCAGCTCTCCGCCCGGGACAGGGCGATACTACGAGCAGTACTTC; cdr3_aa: CASSSPPGTGRYYEQYF
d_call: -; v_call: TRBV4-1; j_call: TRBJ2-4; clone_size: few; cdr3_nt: TGCGCCAGCAGCGGGCTAGCCAAAAACATTCAGTACTTC; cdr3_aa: CASSGLAKNIQYF
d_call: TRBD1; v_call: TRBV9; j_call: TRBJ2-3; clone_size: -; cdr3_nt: TGTGCCAGCAGCGTACGGGACAGGGGTTTCGATACGCAGTATTTT; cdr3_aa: CASSVRDRGFDTQYF
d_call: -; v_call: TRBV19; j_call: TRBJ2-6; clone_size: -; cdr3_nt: TGTGCCAGTAGTATACGTGGGCCTGGGGCCAACGTCCTGACTTTC; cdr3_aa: CASSIRGPGANVLTF
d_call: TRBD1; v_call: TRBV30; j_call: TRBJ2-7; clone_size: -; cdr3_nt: TGTGCCTGGGCTCCAGGGGGAATTCGGTACGAGCAGTACTTC; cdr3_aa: CAWAPGGIRYEQYF
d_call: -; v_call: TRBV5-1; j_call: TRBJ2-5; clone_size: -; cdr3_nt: TGCGCCAGCAGCCACGCGGCTAGCGTTCAAGAGACCCAGTACTTC; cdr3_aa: CASSHAASVQETQYF
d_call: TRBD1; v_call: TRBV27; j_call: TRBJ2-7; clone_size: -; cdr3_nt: TGTGCCAGCAGTTTCCTGGGACAGGGTTACGAGCAGTACTTC; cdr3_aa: CASSFLGQGYEQYF
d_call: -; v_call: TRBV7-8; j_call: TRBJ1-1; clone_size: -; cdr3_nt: TGTGCCAGCAGGTTACAGGAGGCAGGCACTGAAGCTTTCTTT; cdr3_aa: CASRLQEAGTEAFF
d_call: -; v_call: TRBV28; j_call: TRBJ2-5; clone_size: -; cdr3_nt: TGTGCCAGCAGTTTTACGGTCGCTAGCGCGGTAAAGACCCAGTACTTC; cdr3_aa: CASSFTVASAVKTQYF
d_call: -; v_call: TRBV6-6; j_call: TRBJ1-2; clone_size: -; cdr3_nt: TGTGCCAGCAGTTACTCTGGAGGAAACTATGGCTACACCTTC; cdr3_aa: CASSYSGGNYGYTF
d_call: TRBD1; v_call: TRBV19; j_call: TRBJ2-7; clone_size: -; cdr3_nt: TGTGCCAGTAGTCCCCAGAGACAGGGATCCTACGAGCAGTACTTC; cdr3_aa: CASSPQRQGSYEQYF
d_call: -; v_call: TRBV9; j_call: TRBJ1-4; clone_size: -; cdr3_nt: TGTGCCAGCAGCGTGGGGGGGAATAATGAAAAACTGTTTTTT; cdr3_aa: CASSVGGNNEKLFF
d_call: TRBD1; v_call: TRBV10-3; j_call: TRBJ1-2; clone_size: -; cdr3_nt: TGTGCCATCAGACCAACTCCGGGACAGACCTATGGCTACACCTTC; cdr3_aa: CAIRPTPGQTYGYTF
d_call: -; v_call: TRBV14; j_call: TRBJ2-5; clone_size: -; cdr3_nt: TGTGCCAGCAGCCAAGGTATTGAGACCCAGTACTTC; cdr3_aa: CASSQGIETQYF
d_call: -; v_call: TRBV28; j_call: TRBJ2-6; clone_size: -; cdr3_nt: TGTGCCAGCAGCTCGTTGGGGGGTGGAGGGGCCAACGTCCTGACTTTC; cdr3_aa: CASSSLGGGGANVLTF
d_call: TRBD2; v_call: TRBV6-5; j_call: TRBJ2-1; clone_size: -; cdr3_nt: TGTGCCAGCAGTTATCTAGCGGTCAACTCCTACAATGAGCAGTTCTTC; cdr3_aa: CASSYLAVNSYNEQFF
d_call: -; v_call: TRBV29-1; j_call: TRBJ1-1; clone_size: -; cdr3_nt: TGCAGCGTTGTGCCGGTCGGGGGTGGACGCACTGAAGCTTTCTTT; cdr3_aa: CSVVPVGGGRTEAFF
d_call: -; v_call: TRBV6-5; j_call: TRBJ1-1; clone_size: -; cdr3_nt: TGTGCCAGCAGTTACGGGGCGGGGGGCACTGAAGCTTTCTTT; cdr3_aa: CASSYGAGGTEAFF
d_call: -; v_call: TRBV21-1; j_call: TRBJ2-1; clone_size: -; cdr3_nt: TGTGCCAGCAGCGCACCCGGGACTAGCGGGAGTGTAACCAATGAGCAGTTCTTC; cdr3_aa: CASSAPGTSGSVTNEQFF
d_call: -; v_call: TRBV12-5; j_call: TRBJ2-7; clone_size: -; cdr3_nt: TGTGCTAGTGGTTTGGACAGGTACTACGAGCAGTACTTC; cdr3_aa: CASGLDRYYEQYF
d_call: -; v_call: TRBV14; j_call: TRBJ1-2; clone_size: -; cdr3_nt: TGTGCCAGCAGCCAAGATAAAGGGAGTTTAGGCTACACCTTC; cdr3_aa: CASSQDKGSLGYTF
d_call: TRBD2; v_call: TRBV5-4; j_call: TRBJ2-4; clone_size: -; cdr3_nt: TGTGCCAGCAGCGAGGGTGGTAGCGGGGGGAGAAACATTCAGTACTTC; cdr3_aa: CASSEGGSGGRNIQYF
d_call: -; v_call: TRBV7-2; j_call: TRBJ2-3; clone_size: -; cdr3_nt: TGTGCCAGCAGCTTAGCGGCTAGCACAGATACGCAGTATTTT; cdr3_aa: CASSLAASTDTQYF
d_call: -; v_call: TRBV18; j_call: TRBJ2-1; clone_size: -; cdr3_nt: TGTGCCAGCTCAACCGGACTATTGAATGAGCAGTTCTTC; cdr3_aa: CASSTGLLNEQFF
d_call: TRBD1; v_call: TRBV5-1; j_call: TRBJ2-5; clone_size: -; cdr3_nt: TGCGCCAGCAGCACGAGACAGGGTATAGCCGGTGAGACCCAGTACTTC; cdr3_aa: CASSTRQGIAGETQYF
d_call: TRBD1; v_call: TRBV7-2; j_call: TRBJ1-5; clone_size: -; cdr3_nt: TGTGCCAGCAGCTTAGCGACAGGGAGCAATCAGCCCCAGCATTTT; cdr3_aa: CASSLATGSNQPQHF
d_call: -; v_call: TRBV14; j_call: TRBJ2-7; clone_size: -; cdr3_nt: TGTGCCAGCAGCCAAAGGGGTGAGGACGAGCAGTACTTC; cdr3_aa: CASSQRGEDEQYF
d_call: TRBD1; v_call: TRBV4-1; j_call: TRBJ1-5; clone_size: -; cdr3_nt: TGCGCCAGCAGCCAAACGGGACAGGGGGAAAATCAGCCCCAGCATTTT; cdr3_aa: CASSQTGQGENQPQHF
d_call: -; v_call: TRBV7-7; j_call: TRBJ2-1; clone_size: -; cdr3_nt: TGTGCCAGCAGCTCACAAAAGGACAGTGAGCAGTTCTTC; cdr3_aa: CASSSQKDSEQFF
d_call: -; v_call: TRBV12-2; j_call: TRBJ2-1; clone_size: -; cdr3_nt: TGTGCAAGTCGCGGTCCTAGCGCAAGCTCCTACAATGAGCAGTTCTTC; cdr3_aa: CASRGPSASSYNEQFF
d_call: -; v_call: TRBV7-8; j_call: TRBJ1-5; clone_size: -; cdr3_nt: TGTGCCAGCAGCTCGACGACTCCCAATCAGCCCCAGCATTTT; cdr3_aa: CASSSTTPNQPQHF
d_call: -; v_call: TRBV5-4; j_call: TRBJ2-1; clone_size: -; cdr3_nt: TGTGCCAGCAGACTTGCTAGCAATGAGCAGTTCTTC; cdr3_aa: CASRLASNEQFF
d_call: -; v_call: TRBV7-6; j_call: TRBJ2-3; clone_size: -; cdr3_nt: TGTGCCAGCAACTATGGGGCGACAGGTACAGATACGCAGTATTTT; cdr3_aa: CASNYGATGTDTQYF
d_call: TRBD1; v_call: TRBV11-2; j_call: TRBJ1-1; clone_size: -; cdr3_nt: TGTGCCAGCAGCTCGGGACAGGGGGCCTCGAACACTGAAGCTTTCTTT; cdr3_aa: CASSSGQGASNTEAFF
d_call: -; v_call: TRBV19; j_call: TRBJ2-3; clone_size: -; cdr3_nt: TGTGCCAGTAGTATTGGTGGTACTAGCACAGATACGCAGTATTTT; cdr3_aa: CASSIGGTSTDTQYF
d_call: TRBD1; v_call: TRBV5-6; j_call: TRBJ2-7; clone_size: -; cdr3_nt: TGTGCCAGCAGCCTCATCGGGACAGCAGTCTACGAGCAGTACTTC; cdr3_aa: CASSLIGTAVYEQYF